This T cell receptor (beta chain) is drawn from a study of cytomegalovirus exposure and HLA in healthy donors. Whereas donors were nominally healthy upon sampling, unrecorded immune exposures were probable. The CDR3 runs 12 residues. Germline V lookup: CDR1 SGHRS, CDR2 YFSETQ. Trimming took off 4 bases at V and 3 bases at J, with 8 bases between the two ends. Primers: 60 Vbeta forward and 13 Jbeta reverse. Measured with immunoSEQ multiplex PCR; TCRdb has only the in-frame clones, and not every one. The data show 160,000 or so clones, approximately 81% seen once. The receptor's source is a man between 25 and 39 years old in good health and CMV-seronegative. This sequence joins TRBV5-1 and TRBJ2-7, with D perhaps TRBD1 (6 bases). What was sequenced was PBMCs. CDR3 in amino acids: CASSPDSYEQYF. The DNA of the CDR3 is TGCGCCAGCAGCCCGGACAGCTACGAGCAGTACTTC.